A selection of T cell receptor beta chains follows, all from one sample in a study of vaccination effects on CD4 cells after COVID-19. These receptors have no identified antigens. The data were produced by immunoSEQ multiplex PCR, yet TCRdb's version contains in-frame clones alone and is incomplete. The sample has approximately 70,000 clones; about 73% are singletons. The sequencing used CD4+ T cells from PBMCs cultured without peptide, collected after COVID-19 vaccination. The receptors stem from a human donor who received a COVID-19 vaccine. CDR3s include the opening cysteine and the closing phenylalanine or tryptophan. D genes are given only for firm matches. Where a row states a size, it is once, few, many or the class of an expanded clone; other rows omit it.

j_call,d_call,v_call,clone_size,cdr3_nt,cdr3_aa
TRBJ1-2,.,TRBV24-1,few,TGTGCCACCAGTGTTACAGGAGCTTCGTATGGCTACACCTTC,CATSVTGASYGYTF
TRBJ2-5,TRBD1,TRBV13,.,TGTGCCAGCAGCCCGGGACAGGGGAGGAAAGAGACCCAGTACTTC,CASSPGQGRKETQYF
TRBJ1-5,TRBD1,TRBV28,once,TGTGCCAGCTCCCCCGGGACAGGGGATTACCAGCCCCAGCATTTT,CASSPGTGDYQPQHF
TRBJ2-5,.,TRBV5-5,.,TGTGCCAGCAGCTCACAAGGGAACCAAGAGACCCAGTACTTC,CASSSQGNQETQYF
TRBJ1-1,.,TRBV9,once,TGTGCCAGCAGCGTAGCTATGGGCACTGAAGCTTTCTTT,CASSVAMGTEAFF
TRBJ1-6,.,TRBV19,few,TGTGCCAGTAGTATTGGAGGGAGTTCACCCCTCCACTTT,CASSIGGSSPLHF
TRBJ1-5,.,TRBV6-5,.,TGTGCCAGCAGCCAGGGTGATCAGCCCCAGCATTTT,CASSQGDQPQHF
TRBJ1-1,.,TRBV5-1,.,TGCGCCAGCAGCTCACAGGGAGGTAGAACTGAAGCTTTCTTT,CASSSQGGRTEAFF
TRBJ1-2,.,TRBV12-3/TRBV12-4,.,TGTGCCAGCAGAGCGACAGCCCATGGCTACACCTTC,CASRATAHGYTF
TRBJ1-3,.,TRBV4-2,.,TGTGCCAGCAGCCAAGCGGATTATGGTGGAAACACCATATATTTT,CASSQADYGGNTIYF
TRBJ1-2,TRBD1,TRBV29-1,.,TGCAGCGTTTTCCGCTGGGACAGGGAGGGTGGCTACACCTTC,CSVFRWDREGGYTF
TRBJ2-1,.,TRBV10-3,.,TGTGCCATCAGCAGGGACGGCTCCTACAATGAGCAGTTCTTC,CAISRDGSYNEQFF
TRBJ2-5,TRBD1,TRBV27,few,TGTGCCAGCAGAGGGGGCGCGGAGACCCAGTACTTC,CASRGGAETQYF
TRBJ2-1,.,TRBV9,.,TGTGCCAGCAGCGTATCCAGGGTCTCGAATGAGCAGTTCTTC,CASSVSRVSNEQFF
TRBJ2-4,.,TRBV4-3,.,TGCGCCAGCAGCCAAGACGGAGGGACAGCAAACATTCAGTACTTC,CASSQDGGTANIQYF
TRBJ1-1,.,TRBV5-1,.,TGCGCCAGCAGCTTGGATCCGGGGACTGAAGCTTTCTTT,CASSLDPGTEAFF
TRBJ2-2,.,TRBV6-2/TRBV6-3,.,TGTGCCAGCAGTTACGGGACGGCGAACACCGGGGAGCTGTTTTTT,CASSYGTANTGELFF
TRBJ2-5,.,TRBV12-5,.,TGTGCTAGTGGTGTGGACGGACGGAAAGAGACCCAGTACTTC,CASGVDGRKETQYF